The clone carrying this T cell receptor (beta chain) was counted a few times. Its specificity is unknown. A single record per CDR3 protein comes from TCRdb applying MiXCR to the 5' RACE reads. The table includes a few hundred thousand distinct CDR3 sequences, 8.7% detected once. This CDR3 contains 14 residues. Germline V gene lookup returns CDR1 DFQATT and CDR2 SNEGSKA (reference sequence). Trimming stripped 1 base from V and 5 bases from J, with 14 bases between. This entry belongs to a study of T cells after yellow fever vaccination. Turning to the study itself: Those fractions that held only low numbers of cells were prepared using the SMART-Seq v4 Ultra Low Input RNA kit.

Findings and limits, study-wide: Subsequent to the booster, the majority of primary-vaccination clones reappeared (around 96% CD4, approximately 90% CD8).

V gene TRBV20-1 combines with J gene TRBJ1-2, with D perhaps matching TRBD1 (5 bases). The sequencing used PBMCs, collected on the day of the first yellow fever vaccination. This TCR came from a man aged 18 to 30 who received the YFV17D yellow fever vaccine. In DNA form, the CDR3 reads TGCAGTGCTAGAGCGACAGCAAGGTCTTATGGCTACACCTTC. Its protein is CSARATARSYGYTF.